This entry concerns a single TCR beta chain. Antigen specificity is unknown. Only in-frame clones appear in the TCRdb table, and some are missing; sequencing was by immunoSEQ multiplex PCR. The sample lists approximately 98,000 clones, roughly 89% occurring once. This sample was included in a study of Tregs in tolerant kidney transplant recipients. Study-wide findings and caveats: Expanding Tregs on activated donor B cells appeared to best identify donor-specific TCRbeta clones. Changing PCR primers prevented nucleotide comparison between some patients' samples. No direct test of biological reproducibility was done here.

V dropped 8 bases and J dropped 5 bases, with 16 bases sitting between them. Per germline, CDR1 MDHEN and CDR2 SYDVKM. The CDR3 is 13 amino acids. Unstimulated regulatory T cells (CD4+CD25+CD127-), CD4+CD25- non-regulatory cells, CD4 and CD8 cells were FACS-sorted from thawed PBMCs. J is TRBJ2-7 and V is TRBV28; TRBD2 might be the D (7 bases). This TCR derives from a human donor who received a combined kidney and bone marrow transplant. The sequences come from CD4+ T cells from blood, collected before the transplant. CDR3 in amino acids: CASRQGGGNEQYF. CDR3 in DNA: TGTGCCAGCCGCCAAGGGGGGGGTAACGAGCAGTACTTC.